This T cell receptor (beta chain) emerged from a study of T cells expressing NK-cell markers. There are 14 residues in the CDR3. The germline V gene encodes CDR1 SGHTA and CDR2 FQGNSA. Reprocessing the 5' RACE reads, TCRdb reports a single entry for every CDR3 protein and omits DNA. The sample table sets out some 140,000 distinct CDR3 sequences. The source is a woman between 45 and 65 years old in good health. The rearrangement links TRBV7-2 to TRBJ2-7; TCRdb outputs TRBD1, but without DNA this stays unchecked. Sequenced: blood T cells: a sorted CD56 or NKG2C T cell subset, CD4+ or CD8+ T cells, or bulk PBMC T cells (not recorded which). The CDR3 is CASSFTTDYYEQYF.